The clone carrying this T cell receptor (beta chain) has only a few counts. Its antigen remains unknown. V dropped 9 bases and J dropped 5; count of bases not matched to a gene: 18. From germline, CDR1 is LNHDA and CDR2 SQIVND (reference sequence). The CDR3 length is 16 residues. Measured with immunoSEQ multiplex PCR; TCRdb has only the in-frame clones, and not every one. In the table there are 15,000 to 20,000 clones, around 79% of which are singletons. This record belongs to a study of PD-1 blockade in classical Hodgkin lymphoma. Study-wide results and caveats: Newly diagnosed patients had baseline TCR diversity that was reportedly lower than that of healthy donors. The baseline diversity of complete responders showed similarity to that of newly diagnosed patients. The causes of the repertoire differences, possibly disease activity or prior therapy, remain undefined.

With no exception, relapse followed autologous stem cell transplantation in all patients, and brentuximab vedotin exposure varied. Best responses included complete response and partial response; otherwise, the best response was progressive disease. The sequenced sample was peripheral blood mononuclear cells (PBMCs), obtained before the second cycle of nivolumab. This rearrangement joins TRBV19 to TRBJ1-1, with 7 bases fitting TRBD1. The sequence derives from a human donor with classical Hodgkin lymphoma. The CDR3 spells CASILKGGAGWTEAFF. The CDR3 DNA follows: TGTGCCAGCATCCTCAAAGGGGGCGCTGGATGGACTGAAGCTTTCTTT.